The present T cell receptor (beta chain) was sequenced within a study of Ad26.COV2.S vaccination and SARS-CoV-2 variants. This clone has a handful of counts. Its specificity is not known. Method: immunoSEQ multiplex PCR; TCRdb's copy keeps in-frame clones and lacks some. The sample yields fewer than 400,000 clones, about 82% seen once. CDR3 size: 12 residues. CDR1 and CDR2 (germline): KGHSH, LQKENI. V was shortened by 6 bases and J by 4 bases, with 7 bases between the two germline ends. General study results and limits: Compared with placebo recipients, vaccine recipients had higher spike-specific TCR breadth.

Indicated treatment: some 20 received Ad26.COV2.S at low or high dose, single or two shots; roughly five received placebo; per-sample allocation not given. At day 63 after the first vaccine or placebo injection, samples were drawn. V usage is TRBV18 and J usage is TRBJ1-5; D call uncertain. The sequencing here drew on peripheral blood, taken in a trial of Ad26.COV2.S vaccine versus placebo. The sequence was obtained from a person between 18 and 65 years old who received the Ad26.COV2.S COVID-19 vaccine or a placebo. CDR3: CASSPQNQPQHF. For the CDR3, the DNA is TGTGCCAGCTCCCCCCAGAATCAGCCCCAGCATTTT.